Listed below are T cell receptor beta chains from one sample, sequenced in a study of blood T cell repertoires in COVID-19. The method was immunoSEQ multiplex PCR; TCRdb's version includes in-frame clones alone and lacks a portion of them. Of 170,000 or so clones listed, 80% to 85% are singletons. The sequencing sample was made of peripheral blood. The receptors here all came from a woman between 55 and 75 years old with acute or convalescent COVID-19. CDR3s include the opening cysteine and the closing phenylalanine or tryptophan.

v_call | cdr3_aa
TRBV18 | CASSRGQGIARNTQYF
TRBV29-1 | CSGGQTNYGYTF
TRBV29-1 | CSADDRGYGYTF
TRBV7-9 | CASSDRVFGYEQYF
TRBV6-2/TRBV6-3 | CASSVYWTGGGNTEAFF
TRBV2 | CASSVGRLAGGPSGNEQFF
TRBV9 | CASSGSTGLRTQYF
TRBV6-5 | CASRSTGGARQPQHF
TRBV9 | CASSATGQGSYNEQFF
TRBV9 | CASSSGGTGTNEQYF
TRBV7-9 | CASRPGAADNSPLHF
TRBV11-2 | CASSSRISGGATDTQYF
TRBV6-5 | CASSYPGTGGTGELFF
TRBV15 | CATRSGGFFSNQPQHF
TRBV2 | CASRVQRNTEAFF
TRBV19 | CASSITGGGNQPQHF
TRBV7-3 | CASSPPESNEQFF
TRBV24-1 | CATSAGDLNTGELFF
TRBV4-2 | CASSQEYGAGNTIYF
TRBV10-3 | CAISEAQDLEQYF
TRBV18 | CASSPTGQGVEAFF
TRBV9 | CASSVGWGGNNSPLHF
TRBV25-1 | CASSDTNYGYTF
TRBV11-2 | CASSLDAGGTNEKLFF
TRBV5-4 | CASSTYSRGTYEQYF
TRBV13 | CASSLLAGGPGEQFF
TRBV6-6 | CASSYLAGARYNEQFF
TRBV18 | CASSLYTGQTFSGNTIYF
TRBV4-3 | CASSQDWAGGDTQYF
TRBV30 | CAWSPRGGVGHQPQHF
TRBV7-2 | CASSLRSGILNSPLHF
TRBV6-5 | CASTATGGGDEQYF
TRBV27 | CASSPPFVESQETQYF
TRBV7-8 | CASSLAWGGLAGLPTDTQYF
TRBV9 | CASSVGTGTDTQYF
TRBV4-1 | CASSQASGGAGRYNEQFF
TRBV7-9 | CASSSPRNTIYF
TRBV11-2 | CASSYSAPYEQYF
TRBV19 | CASSIAGGKGEQYF
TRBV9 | CASSVGGGGLSTDTQYF
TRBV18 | CASSPPGQGGNEQFF
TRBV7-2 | CASSLDGTANQPQHF
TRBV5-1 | CASSWITGTSYEQYF
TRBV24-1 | CATSDPQGKDYGYTF
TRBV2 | CASTPIRGKNTEAFF
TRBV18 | CASSRSTQETQYF
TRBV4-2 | CASSQDKGQGAEKLFF
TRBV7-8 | CASSLDTGELFF
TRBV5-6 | CASSLPGPSSYEQYF
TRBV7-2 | CASSPISGEYEQYF
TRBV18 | CASSPERVSNYGYTF
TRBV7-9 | CASSLTGARGEAFF
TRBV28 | CASSPPGLVADTQYF
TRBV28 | CASSLDRGYYGYTF
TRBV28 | CASSLTGGHHEQYF